This T cell receptor (beta chain) is from a study of T cell repertoires in cytomegalovirus infection (dated by TCRdb to the late 2010s). Notes on the research overall: Recently identified HLA-C-restricted CMV epitopes, whose presentation resists viral immunomodulation, were targeted by peptide stimulations together with well-studied HLA-B-restricted epitopes. Donor HLA type was relevant to the analysis, as public TCR beta signatures indicated carriage of CMV infection together with the matching HLA type. Study-wide findings and limitations: The ex vivo response was dominated by HLA-C-restricted CMV-specific TCR beta clonotypes, which also provided the single most frequent clonotype in two of eight donors. In both this cohort and an independent roughly 350-donor cohort, the cumulative frequency of public TCR beta family members distinguished carriers of CMV infection plus the relevant HLA type.

In regard to this clonotype: No antigen is known for it. Base qualities were left out, and no much larger clone turns up one base away.

The label giving this sample's treatment or condition can be read as: in vitro stimulation with specific CMV peptide epitopes to enrich CMV-specific T cells. CDR1 and CDR2 (MDHEN, SYDVKM) derive from the germline V gene. The CDR3 runs 15 amino acids, cysteine and phenylalanine included. The DNA shown is the 45-base CDR3, in frame from base 1. Trimming costs V 4 bases and J 2 bases, and their ends lie 14 bases apart. Sequencing instrument: Illumina HiSeq 1500. The public reads were quality trimmed at Q25 with fastp and then assembled into clones with MiXCR by TCRdb, keeping productive beta chains. Every CDR3 protein is listed once, alongside the most common genes and DNA of its rows. Present in this sample are about 830,000 distinct CDR3 sequences, approximately 32% of which were seen just once. Under 15% of the sample is held by the ten biggest clonotypes.

The input for sequencing was cultured CD8+ T cells from PBMCs, taken from culture after CMV antigen stimulation. This TCR was sampled from a human donor in good health (CMV status not recorded). Some clones in this sample may be carry-over from other donors' samples. In this chain, TRBV28 is recombined with TRBJ1-1; a tentative D match to TRBD1 spans 5 bases. The base sequence is TGTGCCAGCAGTTACCCAGGGAGGGTTAACACTGAAGCTTTCTTT. This sequence encodes CASSYPGRVNTEAFF.